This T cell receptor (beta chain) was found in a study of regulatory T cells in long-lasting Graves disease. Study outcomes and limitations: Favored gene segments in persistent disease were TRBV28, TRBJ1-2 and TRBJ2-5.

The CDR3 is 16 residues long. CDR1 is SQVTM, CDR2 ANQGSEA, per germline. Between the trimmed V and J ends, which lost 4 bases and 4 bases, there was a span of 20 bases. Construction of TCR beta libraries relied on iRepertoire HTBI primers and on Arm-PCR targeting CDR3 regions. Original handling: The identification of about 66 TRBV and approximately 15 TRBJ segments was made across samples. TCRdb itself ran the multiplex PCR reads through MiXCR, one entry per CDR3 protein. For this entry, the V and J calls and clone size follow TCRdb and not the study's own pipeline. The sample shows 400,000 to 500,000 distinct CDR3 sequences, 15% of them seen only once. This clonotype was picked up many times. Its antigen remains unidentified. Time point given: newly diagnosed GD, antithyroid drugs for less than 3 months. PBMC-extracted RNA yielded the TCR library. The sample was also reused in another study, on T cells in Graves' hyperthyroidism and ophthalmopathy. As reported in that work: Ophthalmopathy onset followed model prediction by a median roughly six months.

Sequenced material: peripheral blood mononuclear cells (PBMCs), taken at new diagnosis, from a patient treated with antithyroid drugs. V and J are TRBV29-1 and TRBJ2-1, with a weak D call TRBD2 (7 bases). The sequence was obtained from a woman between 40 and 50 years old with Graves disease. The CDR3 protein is CSVARGGGPAYNEQFF. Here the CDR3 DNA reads TGCAGCGTTGCCCGAGGGGGAGGGCCCGCGTACAATGAGCAGTTCTTC.